The 19 T cell receptor beta chains listed next were all sequenced from one sample in a study of blood T cells in healthy people across ages. A second PCR of 7 to 11 cycles used a sample-barcoded 5' primer and a J-beta primer mix. TCRdb analysed the 5' RACE reads with MiXCR anew, one entry per CDR3 protein. The sample includes hundreds of thousands of distinct CDR3 sequences, around 48% seen only once; the top ten take roughly a third. Source material: blood. The receptors come from an older woman in good health.

In this sample, this clonotype turned up a few times. V is TRBV7-2 and J is TRBJ2-4; D call uncertain. Deletions cut 5 bases from V and 3 bases from J, with 11 bases between. This CDR3 region has 14 residues. The germline CDR1 and CDR2 sequences are SGHTA and FQGNSA. CDR3: CASSPTASKNIQYF. The CDR3 coding sequence is TGTGCCAGCAGCCCGACCGCGAGCAAAAACATTCAGTACTTC.

The chain joins TRBV7-7 to TRBJ2-1, with D maybe TRBD1 (5 bases). Trimming took off 5 bases at V and 4 bases at J, with 9 bases between the two ends. CDR1 SSHAT and CDR2 FNYEAQ come from the germline V gene (reference sequence). This CDR3 comprises 13 residues. The CDR3 DNA reads as TGTGCCAGCAGCCAGGGCGCGTACAATGAGCAGTTCTTC. As protein: CASSQGAYNEQFF. The full variable domain, completed using reference TRBV7-7 and TRBJ2-1, is GAGVSQSPRYKVTKRGQDVTLRCDPISSHATLYWYQQALGQGPEFLTYFNYEAQPDKSGLPSDRFSAERPEGSISTLTIQRTEQRDSAMYRCASSQGAYNEQFFGPGTRLTVL.

V usage is TRBV20-1 and J usage is TRBJ1-2; 7 bases align to TRBD1. Trimming cost V 0 bases and J 4 bases; bases outside gene matches: 5. The germline V gene has CDR1 DFQATT and CDR2 SNEGSKA (reference sequence). The CDR3 totals 14 residues. In nucleotides, the CDR3 is TGCAGTGCTAGAGATATGAGACAGGGCTATGGCTACACCTTC. As protein: CSARDMRQGYGYTF.

This chain uses TRBV4-1 with TRBJ1-2, with a weak D call TRBD1 (5 bases). Germline V CDR1 and CDR2: MGHRA, YSYEKL. The CDR3 spans 17 residues. V was pared by 0 bases and J by 0 bases, with 14 bases between. DNA of the CDR3: TGCGCCAGCAGCCAAGATCTTGGGACTTCAGCTAACTATGGCTACACCTTC. Protein: CASSQDLGTSANYGYTF.

The chain has TRBV7-2 and TRBJ2-5; TRBD2 matches at 9 bases. V lost 7 bases and J lost 11; bases outside the gene matches: 8. The germline V gene encodes CDR1 SGHTA and CDR2 FQGNSA. The CDR3 runs 12 residues. CDR3 nucleotide sequence: TGTGCCAGCAATAGCGGGAGTGGTGAGCAGTACTTC. Protein product: CASNSGSGEQYF.

V gene TRBV9 combines with J gene TRBJ2-3; TRBD2 matches at 11 bases. From germline, CDR1 is SGDLS and CDR2 YYNGEE. V lost 6 bases and J lost 3; bases outside the gene matches: 9. This CDR3 has 16 amino acids. The CDR3 region has the DNA TGTGCCAGCAATCTAGCGGGAGGTAGCGCAACAGATACGCAGTATTTT. This translates into CASNLAGGSATDTQYF.

This clonotype appeared many times. This chain uses TRBV18 with TRBJ2-7; 7 nucleotides agree with TRBD1. V was pared by 2 bases and J by 4 bases, with 5 bases of the junction left unmatched. This CDR3 spans 14 amino acids. Germline values: CDR1 KGHSH, CDR2 LQKENI. CDR3 bases: TGTGCCAGCTCACCATCTTCGACAGGGTACGAGCAGTACTTC. Translated: CASSPSSTGYEQYF. The whole variable domain, filled in from reference TRBV18 and TRBJ2-7, reads NAGVMQNPRHLVRRRGQEARLRCSPMKGHSHVYWYRQLPEEGLKFMVYLQKENIIDESGMPKERFSAEFPKEGPSILRIQQVVRGDSAAYFCASSPSSTGYEQYFGPGTRLTVT.

This chain joins TRBV28 and TRBJ2-7, with TRBD2 identical over 7 bases. Trimming took 3 bases from V and 5 from J; bases not matched to a gene: 4. CDR1 is MDHEN, CDR2 SYDVKM, per germline. This CDR3 has 13 amino acids. As DNA, the CDR3 is TGTGCCAGCAGTTTTGAACTAGCGAACGAGCAGTACTTC. It is translated as CASSFELANEQYF.

This chain connects TRBV5-6 to TRBJ2-3; no clear D gene. Germline values: CDR1 SGHDT, CDR2 YYEEEE. V was trimmed by 1 base and J by 4 bases, leaving 10 bases between them. There are 14 residues in the CDR3. CDR3 bases: TGTGCCAGCAGCTTGTTCCGGATCTCAGATACGCAGTATTTT. Translated, it gives CASSLFRISDTQYF.

This clonotype was counted only a few times. This sequence joins TRBV7-6 and TRBJ2-7; 14 nucleotides match TRBD2. The CDR3 sequence is 18 residues long. Germline V gene data show CDR1 as SGHVS and CDR2 as FNYEAQ. With V trimmed by 4 bases and J by 5 bases, 13 bases remained unmatched. The CDR3 coding sequence is TGTGCCAGCAGCTATCCTTCTGGGACTAGCGGGAGAATCCACGAGCAGTACTTC. Its translation: CASSYPSGTSGRIHEQYF.

In its sample, this clonotype was seen a few times. The chain is built from TRBV6-6 and TRBJ2-1, with TRBD2 identical over 14 bases. The CDR3 is 15 residues long. J gave up 8 bases and V 6 bases, and 6 bases lay outside the gene matches. Germline V lookup: CDR1 MNHNY, CDR2 SVGAGI (reference sequence). This CDR3 is CASRRLAGGWDEQFF. DNA for the CDR3: TGTGCCAGCAGGAGACTAGCGGGAGGGTGGGATGAGCAGTTCTTC.

This clonotype was counted ten times or more. This chain connects TRBV7-6 to TRBJ1-4; tentative D call: TRBD1 (5 bases). The CDR3 contains 15 residues. Trimming removed 5 bases at V and 2 bases at J, with 12 bases between. Germline CDR1 is SGHVS and CDR2 is FNYEAQ. CDR3 loop: CASSLQTVTNEKLFF. CDR3 coding DNA: TGTGCCAGCAGCCTACAGACAGTCACTAATGAAAAACTGTTTTTT.

V gene TRBV7-2 combines with J gene TRBJ2-7; 7 nucleotides match TRBD2. The ends lost 5 bases at V and 3 bases at J; junction bases unmatched: 10. CDR3 length: 15 amino acids. Germline V gene data show CDR1 as SGHTA and CDR2 as FQGNSA. In nucleotides, the CDR3 is TGTGCCAGCAGCCACAGACTAGCAGGGAACTACGAGCAGTACTTC. Translated, it gives CASSHRLAGNYEQYF.

The chain is built from TRBV7-2 and TRBJ2-5; TRBD1 aligns across 9 bases. In germline, CDR1 is SGHTA, CDR2 FQGNSA. CDR3 length equals 15 residues. J gave up 5 bases and V 3 bases, and 7 bases lay outside the gene matches. In DNA, the CDR3 is TGTGCCAGCAGCTTGGGGACAGGGTTTGAGGAGACCCAGTACTTC. Encoded protein: CASSLGTGFEETQYF.

The rearrangement uses TRBV20-1 and TRBJ2-7, with a weak D call TRBD2 (6 bases). This CDR3 region has 15 residues. Trimming left V 2 bases short and J 0 bases short, with 14 bases between. Germline CDR1 DFQATT, CDR2 SNEGSKA (reference sequence). CDR3 amino acids: CSARSGEVSSYEQYF. The CDR3 coding sequence is TGCAGTGCTAGATCTGGGGAGGTGAGCTCCTACGAGCAGTACTTC.

This clonotype was counted ten times or more. This chain uses TRBV4-3 with TRBJ2-3; D remains ambiguous. This CDR3 contains 16 residues. Germline V CDR1 and CDR2: LGHNA, YSLEER. The V and J ends lost 1 base and 2 bases respectively, with 13 bases between them. The CDR3 reads CASSQVTSELTDTQYF. CDR3 bases: TGCGCCAGCAGCCAAGTGACCTCAGAACTCACAGATACGCAGTATTTT.

V usage is TRBV20-1 and J usage is TRBJ2-5; 9 positions match TRBD2. There are 15 residues in the CDR3. J was trimmed by 1 base and V by 0 bases; bases with no gene match: 3. In germline, CDR1 is DFQATT, CDR2 SNEGSKA (reference sequence). The CDR3 DNA reads TGCAGTGCTAGAGACCTAGCGGGACCCCAAGAGACCCAGTACTTC. Amino acid sequence: CSARDLAGPQETQYF.

CDR3 in DNA: TGTGCCAGCAGCGGTTGGGGAGAGCAGTACTTC. Amino acids: CASSGWGEQYF. The V call is TRBV2, the J call TRBJ2-5; D is possibly TRBD2 (5 bases). CDR3 length equals 11 residues. The V gene lost 6 bases and the J gene lost 11 bases, with 13 bases spanning the gap. Germline loops: CDR1 SNHLY, CDR2 FYNNEI.

This chain uses TRBV7-9 with TRBJ1-2; D is uncertain. V was shortened by 2 bases and J by 7 bases, with 14 bases between the two germline ends. Germline lookup yields CDR1 SEHNR and CDR2 FQNEAQ (reference sequence). The length of the CDR3 is 14 residues. The CDR3 DNA reads TGTGCCAGCAGCTTACTCACGGAGATGCGTGGCTACACCTTC. As protein: CASSLLTEMRGYTF.